Listed below are T cell receptor beta chains from one sample, sequenced in a study of somatic mutations in cytotoxic T cells in rheumatoid arthritis. Profiling relied on immunoSEQ multiplex PCR, and the TCRdb table lists in-frame clones only, not all of them. This sample has about 20,000 clones, with over 80% found just once. The specimen sequenced was CD8+ T cells sorted from blood. Every receptor here comes from an adult with rheumatoid arthritis. The CDR3 runs from the conserved cysteine through the conserved F or W. Fields, in order: CDR3 DNA, CDR3 protein, clone size, V gene, J gene, D gene. D genes are given only for firm matches. Clone size appears in some rows only: once, few, many, or a class for an expanded clone.

TGCGCCAGCAGCCAAGATTTGGCGGATCCCTACAATGAGCAGTTCTTC	CASSQDLADPYNEQFF	few	TRBV4-3	TRBJ2-1	.
TGTGCCAGCATCCTAACTCAATCTCGGGGGAGGACTGAAGCTTTCTTT	CASILTQSRGRTEAFF	.	TRBV13	TRBJ1-1	.
TGTGCCAGCAGCCAAGAAGGACTAGCGAAACAAGAGACCCAGTACTTC	CASSQEGLAKQETQYF	.	TRBV4-2	TRBJ2-5	TRBD2
TGTGCCAGCAGCTTCGGGACAGCCTCCTATGGCTACACCTTC	CASSFGTASYGYTF	.	TRBV7-9	TRBJ1-2	TRBD1
TGTGCCAGCATCGTGGGGGGGTATGACGGGGAGCTGTTTTTT	CASIVGGYDGELFF	.	TRBV13	TRBJ2-2	TRBD2
TGTGCCAGCAGTGGTGGTTTAGAGAGCTCCTACGAGCAGTACTTC	CASSGGLESSYEQYF	.	TRBV25-1	TRBJ2-7	.
TGTGCCAGCAGTTTTAGGCCGGGAGGTTACAATGAGCAGTTCTTC	CASSFRPGGYNEQFF	.	TRBV27	TRBJ2-1	TRBD2
TGTGCCAGCAGCCTGGGGGTCGTTGGTGAGCAGTTCTTC	CASSLGVVGEQFF	.	TRBV5-6	TRBJ2-1	.
TGTGCCAGCAGTTTGAGGAGCTCCTACAATGAGCAGTTCTTC	CASSLRSSYNEQFF	.	TRBV27	TRBJ2-1	.
TGTGCCAGCAGCTCCAGGGTAGGGAACACTGAAGCTTTCTTT	CASSSRVGNTEAFF	.	TRBV9	TRBJ1-1	.
TGTGCCAGCAGTGAAGGGCCTATTCGGAGCTCCTACAATGAGCAGTTCTTC	CASSEGPIRSSYNEQFF	.	TRBV6-1	TRBJ2-1	.
TGTGCCAGCAGCTTGTTCTCCTACGAGCAGTACTTC	CASSLFSYEQYF	.	TRBV5-6	TRBJ2-7	.
TGCGCCAGCAGCCAGGGCCCCGCGCGGAATACAGATACGCAGTATTTT	CASSQGPARNTDTQYF	once	TRBV4-1	TRBJ2-3	.
TGTGCCAGCAGCCAAGATATATGGGCGCGCAATCAGCCCCAGCATTTT	CASSQDIWARNQPQHF	.	TRBV4-2	TRBJ1-5	.
TGTGCCAGCACAGACAGGGCGGCTGGGGCCAACGTCCTGACTTTC	CASTDRAAGANVLTF	.	TRBV9	TRBJ2-6	TRBD1
TGCGCCAGCAGCGAGGGAGCCGGGGGTCCGGCGGATACGCAGTATTTT	CASSEGAGGPADTQYF	.	TRBV5-1	TRBJ2-3	.